The subject of this entry is one T cell receptor (beta chain). This sample was included in a study of regulatory T cells in long-lasting Graves disease. Building of the TCR beta libraries involved iRepertoire HTBI primers and Arm-PCR of CDR3 regions. Using its own MiXCR run on the multiplex PCR reads, TCRdb lists one record per CDR3 protein. The sample carries approximately 400,000 distinct CDR3 sequences, 20% to 25% recorded once. Germline V CDR1 and CDR2: PRHDT, FYEKMQ (reference sequence). The length of the CDR3 is 15 residues. V was pared by 5 bases and J by 6 bases, with 14 bases between. As to time point: persistent/refractory GD, antithyroid drugs over 5 years with positive TRAb. PBMC RNA served as the TCR library source.

This chain joins TRBV13 and TRBJ1-6, with D maybe TRBD1 (5 bases). The TCR comes from a woman aged 35 to 49 with Graves disease. The material was peripheral blood mononuclear cells (PBMCs), obtained when the disease was refractory, from a patient treated with antithyroid drugs. The CDR3 DNA is TGTGCCAGCAGCGGCCCCGATCAGGGTAATTCACCCCTCCACTTT. Its protein product is CASSGPDQGNSPLHF.